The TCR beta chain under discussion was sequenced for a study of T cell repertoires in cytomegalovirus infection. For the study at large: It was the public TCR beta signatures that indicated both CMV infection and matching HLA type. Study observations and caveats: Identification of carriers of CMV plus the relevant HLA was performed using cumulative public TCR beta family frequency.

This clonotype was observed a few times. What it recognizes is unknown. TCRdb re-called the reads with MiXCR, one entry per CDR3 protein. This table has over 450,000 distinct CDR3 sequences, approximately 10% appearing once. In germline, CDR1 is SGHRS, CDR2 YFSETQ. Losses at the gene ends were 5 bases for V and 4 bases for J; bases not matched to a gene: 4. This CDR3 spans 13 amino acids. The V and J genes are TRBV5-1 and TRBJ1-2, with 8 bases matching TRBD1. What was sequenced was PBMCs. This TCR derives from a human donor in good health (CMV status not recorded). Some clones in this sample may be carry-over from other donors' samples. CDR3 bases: TGCGCCAGCAGACCAGGGGGCAGCTATGGCTACACCTTC. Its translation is CASRPGGSYGYTF. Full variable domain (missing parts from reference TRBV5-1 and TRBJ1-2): KAGVTQTPRYLIKTRGQQVTLSCSPISGHRSVSWYQQTPGQGLQFLFEYFSETQRNKGNFPGRFSGRQFSNSRSEMNVSTLELGDSALYLCASRPGGSYGYTFGSGTRLTVV.